The table lists the clone carrying this T cell receptor (beta chain) with a count of one. Its antigen is as yet unknown. Regions amplified from RNA transcripts were the TCR beta CDR3 regions. With the HTBI primer set, the TCR CDR3 went through a first round of RT-PCR. MiXCR, applied by TCRdb to the multiplex PCR reads, yields one record per CDR3 protein. This sample has about 770,000 distinct CDR3 sequences, with about 19% found just once. The ends were cut back, 5 bases at V and 6 bases at J, with 19 bases in the middle. This CDR3 has 15 residues. The V gene's germline CDR1 is MGHDK and CDR2 SYGVNS. The data derive from a study of T cells in Graves' hyperthyroidism and ophthalmopathy. Study-wide results and limits: The model predicted ophthalmopathy a median around six months before onset.

In patients aged 18 to 65, hyperthyroidism was newly diagnosed, with duration under 2 months. Ahead of any ophthalmopathy symptoms, the blood sample was obtained at the first diagnosis of hyperthyroidism. Extraction of PBMCs used 8 to 10 ml of fresh peripheral blood. This chain links TRBV25-1 with TRBJ1-1; D possibly corresponds to TRBD1 (5 bases). The TCR originated in a woman aged 45-65 years with Graves' hyperthyroidism that later progressed to Graves' ophthalmopathy. What was sequenced was blood. The CDR3 is CASSPLTGVVAEAFF. The DNA of the CDR3 is TGTGCCAGCAGTCCTTTGACGGGGGTTGTCGCTGAAGCTTTCTTT.